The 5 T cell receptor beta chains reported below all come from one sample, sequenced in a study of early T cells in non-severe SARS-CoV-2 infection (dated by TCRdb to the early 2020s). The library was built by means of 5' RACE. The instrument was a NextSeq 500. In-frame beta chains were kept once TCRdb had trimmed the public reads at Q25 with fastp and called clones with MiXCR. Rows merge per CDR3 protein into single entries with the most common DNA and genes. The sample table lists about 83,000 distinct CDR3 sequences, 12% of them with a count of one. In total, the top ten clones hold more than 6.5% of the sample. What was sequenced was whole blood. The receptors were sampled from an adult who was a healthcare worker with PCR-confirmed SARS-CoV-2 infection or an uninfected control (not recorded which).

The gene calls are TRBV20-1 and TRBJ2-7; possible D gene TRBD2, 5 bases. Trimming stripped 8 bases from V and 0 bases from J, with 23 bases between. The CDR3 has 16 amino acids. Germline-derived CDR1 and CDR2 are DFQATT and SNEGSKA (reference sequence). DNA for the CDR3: TGCAGTTACACCCCCCCTGCGGGCAGGAGCTCCTACGAGCAGTACTTC. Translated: CSYTPPAGRSSYEQYF.

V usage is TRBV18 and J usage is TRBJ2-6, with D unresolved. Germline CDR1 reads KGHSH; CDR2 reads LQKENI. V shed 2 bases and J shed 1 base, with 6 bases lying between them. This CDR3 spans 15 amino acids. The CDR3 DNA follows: TGTGCCAGCTCACCAGATTTATCTGGGGCCAACGTCCTGACTTTC. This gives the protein CASSPDLSGANVLTF.

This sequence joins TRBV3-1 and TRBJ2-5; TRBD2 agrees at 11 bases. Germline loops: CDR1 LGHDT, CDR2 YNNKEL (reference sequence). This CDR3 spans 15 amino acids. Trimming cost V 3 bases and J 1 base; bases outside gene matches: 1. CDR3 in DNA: TGTGCCAGCAGCCACGGGACTAGCGGCCAAGAGACCCAGTACTTC. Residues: CASSHGTSGQETQYF.

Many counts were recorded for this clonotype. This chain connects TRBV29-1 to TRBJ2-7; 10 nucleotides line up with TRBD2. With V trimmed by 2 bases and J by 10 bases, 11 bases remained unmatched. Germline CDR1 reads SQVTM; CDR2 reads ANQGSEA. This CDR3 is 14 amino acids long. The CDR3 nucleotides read TGCAGCGTTGAATCGGCTAGCGGGAGCGTCGGTCAGTACTTC. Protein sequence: CSVESASGSVGQYF.

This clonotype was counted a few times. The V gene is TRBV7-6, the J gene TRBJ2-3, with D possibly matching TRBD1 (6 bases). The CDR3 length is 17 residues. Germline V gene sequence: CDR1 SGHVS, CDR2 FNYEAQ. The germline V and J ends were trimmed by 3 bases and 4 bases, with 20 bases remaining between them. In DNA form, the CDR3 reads TGTGCCAGCAGCTTCGAAGCGCAGGGGAGAGGCCCAGATACGCAGTATTTT. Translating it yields CASSFEAQGRGPDTQYF.